This paragraph reports one TCR beta chain. The antigen is undetermined. By definition, stable hyperthyroidism involved no ophthalmopathy within 18 months of follow-up. Hyperthyroidism patients were newly diagnosed, under 2 months' duration, aged 18 to 65. This entry is derived from a study of Graves' ophthalmopathy and Graves' hyperthyroidism. Study-wide findings and caveats: Most expanded thyroid clonotypes above 0.001 frequency also appeared in blood. An approximately 82% specificity and 87.88% sensitivity were achieved by a 13-signature model that separated ophthalmopathy from stable hyperthyroidism.

Using RNA transcripts, the TCR beta CDR3 regions were amplified. Second-round multiplex PCR followed a first-round RT-PCR using HTBI primers. TCRdb analysed the multiplex PCR reads with MiXCR anew, one entry per CDR3 protein. The data show 680,000 or so distinct CDR3 sequences, around a fifth seen once. There are 15 residues in the CDR3. From germline, CDR1 is SGDLS and CDR2 YYNGEE. With 2 bases removed from V and 5 bases from J, the gap between germline ends came to 13 bases. The TCR sequence derives from a woman younger than 30 with stable Graves' hyperthyroidism. Some clones in this sample may be carry-over from other donors' samples. Sequencing input: peripheral blood. The chain has TRBV9 and TRBJ2-2, with TRBD2 as a possible D gene (6 bases). CDR3 nucleotides: TGTGCCAGCAGCGTGGAGGGGACCGAGACCGGGGAGCTGTTTTTT. It translates to CASSVEGTETGELFF.